The rows below give T cell receptor beta chains drawn from one sample of a study of blood T cell repertoires in COVID-19. Using immunoSEQ multiplex PCR, the repertoire was profiled, and TCRdb retains in-frame clones only, with some absent. Here the sample spans 250,000 to 350,000 clones, approximately 90% being singletons. The sequenced sample was peripheral blood. The receptors derive from an older woman with acute or convalescent COVID-19. Both conserved end residues are part of each CDR3. The order of the fields is J gene, V gene, clone size, D gene, CDR3 DNA, CDR3 protein. A D gene is named only where the DNA matches it firmly. Only part of the rows carry a size: once, few, many, or a class if the clone is expanded.

>TRBJ2-1|TRBV7-9|once|TRBD2
TGTGCCAGCAGCTCCAGCGGGAGGGCCTACAATGAGCAGTTCTTC
CASSSSGRAYNEQFF
>TRBJ1-6|TRBV30|.|TRBD1
TGTGCCTGGACCGGGACAGCCCCCAATCCACCCCTCCACTTT
CAWTGTAPNPPLHF
>TRBJ2-7|TRBV7-3|.|TRBD1
TGTGCCAGCAGCCTCCCACGGACAGGGAAGCTAGCCTACGAGCAGTACTTC
CASSLPRTGKLAYEQYF
>TRBJ1-1|TRBV18|.|.
TGTGCCAGCTCACCACCCGTAGCGGGGGCTTTCTTT
CASSPPVAGAFF
>TRBJ2-1|TRBV7-3|.|TRBD2
TGTGCCAGCAGCTTGACTAGCTGGGGAGATGAGCAGTTCTTC
CASSLTSWGDEQFF
>TRBJ1-1|TRBV18|.|.
TGTGCCAGCTCACCAATGGGCGATGAAGCTTTCTTT
CASSPMGDEAFF
>TRBJ1-4|TRBV30|.|TRBD1
TGTGCCTGGACAGGGGGCGCTTCGAATGAAAAACTGTTTTTT
CAWTGGASNEKLFF
>TRBJ2-1|TRBV18|.|TRBD2
TGTGCCAGCTCACTTCCGACTAGCGGGGCCTACAATGAGCAGTTCTTC
CASSLPTSGAYNEQFF
>TRBJ2-3|TRBV4-2|.|TRBD2
TGTGCCAGCACGCTAGCGGGGGGGAGCCCAGATACGCAGTATTTT
CASTLAGGSPDTQYF
>TRBJ2-7|TRBV28|.|TRBD1
TGTGCCTCCGGGACAGGGGCCCCCGAGCAGTACTTC
CASGTGAPEQYF
>TRBJ1-2|TRBV5-1|.|.
TGCGCCAGCAGCTTGGGACAGCAACAAAAAAGTAACTATGGCTACACCTTC
CASSLGQQQKSNYGYTF
>TRBJ2-3|TRBV24-1|once|TRBD2
TGTGCCACCAGTGATGCGGGAGGACCCACAGATACGCAGTATTTT
CATSDAGGPTDTQYF
>TRBJ2-3|TRBV7-3|.|.
TGTGCCAGCAGCGCCAGACTAGGTAGCACAGATACGCAGTATTTT
CASSARLGSTDTQYF
>TRBJ2-6|TRBV5-6|.|.
TGTGCCAGCAGCGAGTGGGGGGCCAACGTCCTGACTTTC
CASSEWGANVLTF
>TRBJ1-4|TRBV7-8|.|TRBD1
TGTGCCAGCAGCCATGGGACAGGGAGGGAAAAACTGTTTTTT
CASSHGTGREKLFF
>TRBJ1-5|TRBV2|.|.
TGTGCCAGCAGTGACGGGGATCAGCCCCAGCATTTT
CASSDGDQPQHF
>TRBJ2-1|TRBV3-1/TRBV3-2|.|TRBD2
TGTGCCAGCAGCCTCCCCGGGACTAGCGGGGGGGATGAGCAGTTCTTC
CASSLPGTSGGDEQFF
>TRBJ1-1|TRBV29-1|.|.
TGCACCGTGGGGGGAGCGAACACTGAAGCTTTCTTT
CTVGGANTEAFF
>TRBJ1-6|TRBV27|once|.
TGTGCCAGCAGCCTTGGGGGGACTAATTCACCCCTCCACTTT
CASSLGGTNSPLHF
>TRBJ2-1|TRBV13|.|.
TGTGCCAGCGGACAGTACAATGAGCAGTTCTTC
CASGQYNEQFF
>TRBJ1-3|TRBV5-6|once|TRBD1
TGTGCCAGCAGCTTGGGCCTAGGGGACAGTATAAACACCATATATTTT
CASSLGLGDSINTIYF
>TRBJ2-5|TRBV25-1|once|.
TGTGCCAGCAGTGATGGCTGGTACCAAGAGACCCAGTACTTC
CASSDGWYQETQYF
>TRBJ1-6|TRBV11-2|.|.
TGTGCCAGCAGCTTAGATCCCTTCGGAGCACCCCTCCACTTT
CASSLDPFGAPLHF
>TRBJ1-3|TRBV7-9|.|.
TGTGCCAGCAGCCCCGCCGGGACAATAGGAAACACCATATATTTT
CASSPAGTIGNTIYF
>TRBJ2-6|TRBV7-8|.|.
TGTGCCAGCACCTTCTCGGGGAGCTCTGGGGCCAACGTCCTGACTTTC
CASTFSGSSGANVLTF